Listed here are 26 T cell receptor beta chains from one sample, sequenced in a study of blood T cells in healthy people across ages. For the second PCR, which ran for about 6 to 11 cycles, a sample-barcoded 5' primer and a J-beta primer mix were used. TCRdb reprocessed the 5' RACE reads with MiXCR, giving one entry per CDR3 protein. The repertoire consists of around 1,600,000 distinct CDR3 sequences, with 35% to 45% occurring once and the leading ten covering about 4.1%. What was sequenced was blood. These receptors came from a woman between 18 and 30 years old in good health.

This clonotype was seen once. A clone one base away is much larger, so this may be a read error. This chain uses TRBV6-1 with TRBJ2-7, with TRBD1 matching 7 bases. CDR1 and CDR2 (germline): MNHNS, SASEGT. The CDR3 has 17 amino acids. The DNA of the CDR3 is TGTGCCGGCAGTGAATTCTCCTACAGGGGCATTACCTACGAGCAGTACTTC. It codes for CAGSEFSYRGITYEQYF.

The chain uses TRBV20-1 and TRBJ2-3; D is possibly TRBD1 or TRBD2 (5 bases each). This CDR3 region has 13 residues. Trimming pared 3 bases from V and 2 bases from J, leaving 9 bases between. Germline lookup yields CDR1 DFQATT and CDR2 SNEGSKA (reference sequence). CDR3 sequence (DNA): TGCAGTGCTAGGGGGGTTCCCACAGATACGCAGTATTTT. It codes for CSARGVPTDTQYF.

V and J are TRBV12-5 and TRBJ2-5, with a possible D match to TRBD2 (5 bases). Germline CDR1 reads LGHNT; CDR2 reads FRNRAP. The CDR3 sequence is 14 residues long. V lost 9 bases and J 0 bases, leaving 14 bases between the germline ends. This CDR3 is CARTFTGNQETQYF. The CDR3 nucleotides read TGTGCTAGAACATTTACGGGGAACCAAGAGACCCAGTACTTC.

This clonotype was recorded many times. This chain uses TRBV7-9 with TRBJ2-1; D gene unclear. Trimming removed 3 bases at V and 3 bases at J, with 9 bases between. The CDR3 has 14 residues. Germline assignment: CDR1 SEHNR and CDR2 FQNEAQ (reference sequence). As DNA, the CDR3 is TGTGCCAGCAGCTTGGCCCTCCGCTACAATGAGCAGTTCTTC. Residues: CASSLALRYNEQFF.

In this sample, this clonotype turned up a few times. CDR3 coding DNA: TGTGCCAGCAGTAACTGGGGACAGGCTTCCTACGAGCAGTACTTC. Its protein product is CASSNWGQASYEQYF. The gene calls are TRBV6-2 or TRBV6-3 and TRBJ2-7, with 8 bases aligning to TRBD1. This CDR3 has 15 residues. Germline V gene data show CDR1 as MNHEY and CDR2 as SVGEGT. Germline trimming cut 5 bases from V and 1 base from J; bases unmatched to any gene: 7.

CDR3 region: CASSPGFRNTEAFF. The CDR3 DNA sequence: TGTGCCAGCAGCCCAGGGTTTCGGAACACTGAAGCTTTCTTT. The chain couples TRBV9 to TRBJ1-1; D might be TRBD1 (5 bases). From germline, CDR1 is SGDLS and CDR2 YYNGEE. The CDR3 runs to 14 residues. Trimming left V 4 bases short and J 1 base short, with 11 bases between.

The J gene is TRBJ1-2, the V gene TRBV20-1; 8 bases fit TRBD1. V shed 3 bases and J 5 bases; nucleotides not matched to a gene: 11. The CDR3 spans 15 residues. The germline gives CDR1 DFQATT, CDR2 SNEGSKA (reference sequence). CDR3 DNA: TGCAGTGCTAGGACCACAGGGGGTGTCTCTTATGGCTACACCTTC. It codes for CSARTTGGVSYGYTF.

This clonotype turned up a few times. The rearrangement uses TRBV20-1 and TRBJ2-3; TRBD2 agrees at 11 bases. After removal of 5 bases from V and 3 bases from J, the junction contained 4 bases not matched to a gene. This CDR3 has 14 amino acids. CDR1 and CDR2 (germline): DFQATT, SNEGSKA (reference sequence). CDR3 amino acids: CSADTSGGTDTQYF. CDR3 bases: TGCAGTGCTGATACTAGCGGGGGAACAGATACGCAGTATTTT.

This chain's CDR3 is CSARAGSPVTELFF. In nucleotides, the CDR3 is TGCAGTGCCCGCGCCGGGAGCCCCGTTACAGAACTGTTTTTT. V usage is TRBV20-1 and J usage is TRBJ1-4; D uncertain. This CDR3 is built from 14 residues. Trimming removed 6 bases from V and 12 bases from J, with 23 bases in between. Germline loops: CDR1 DFQATT, CDR2 SNEGSKA (reference sequence).

This clonotype showed up just a few times. V gene TRBV29-1 combines with J gene TRBJ1-4, with a possible D match to TRBD1 (5 bases). From germline, CDR1 is SQVTM and CDR2 ANQGSEA. V dropped 7 bases and J dropped 0 bases, with 9 bases sitting between them. This CDR3 is built from 13 residues. Here the CDR3 reads CSGLGATNEKLFF. CDR3 sequence (DNA): TGCAGCGGTTTGGGGGCAACTAATGAAAAACTGTTTTTT.

The chain is built from TRBV19 and TRBJ1-1; no firm D call. This CDR3 has 13 amino acids. Germline V CDR1 and CDR2: LNHDA, SQIVND (reference sequence). V dropped 5 bases and J dropped 6 bases, with 13 bases sitting between them. The CDR3 loop reads CASSAGLFPEAFF. The CDR3, as DNA: TGTGCCAGTAGTGCAGGATTGTTCCCTGAAGCTTTCTTT.

V usage is TRBV6-2 or TRBV6-3 and J usage is TRBJ2-1; TRBD1 matches 7 bases. From germline, CDR1 is MNHEY and CDR2 SVGEGT. This CDR3 contains 14 residues. Unmatched junction bases numbered 10, after V lost 4 bases and J lost 10 bases. The CDR3 nucleotides are TGTGCCAGCAGTTGGGGACAGCGATCCTACGAGCAGTTCTTC. Its protein product is CASSWGQRSYEQFF.

The rearrangement uses TRBV9 and TRBJ2-1; TRBD2 agrees at 7 bases. CDR1 and CDR2 (germline): SGDLS, YYNGEE. The CDR3 spans 18 residues. V gave up 0 bases and J gave up 6 bases; unmatched junction bases: 15. CDR3 region: CASSVVGFGGSGFNEQFF. In DNA, the CDR3 is TGTGCCAGCAGCGTAGTTGGGTTCGGCGGGAGTGGATTCAATGAGCAGTTCTTC.

V gene TRBV4-1 combines with J gene TRBJ1-1, with 7 bases fitting TRBD1. V lost 0 bases and J lost 0; bases outside the gene matches: 10. The CDR3 contains 18 residues. Germline CDR1 and CDR2: MGHRA and YSYEKL. As DNA, the CDR3 is TGCGCCAGCAGCCAAGACAGGACAGGAGGTCTGATGAACACTGAAGCTTTCTTT. Its translation: CASSQDRTGGLMNTEAFF.

This sequence joins TRBV6-5 and TRBJ1-2; possible D gene TRBD1, 5 bases. The V end lost 6 bases, the J end lost 7 bases, and 15 bases lay between the germline ends. The CDR3 length is 13 residues. The germline V gene encodes CDR1 MNHEY and CDR2 SVGAGI. The CDR3: CASRVGPASGYTF. CDR3 bases: TGTGCCAGCAGGGTGGGACCGGCGAGTGGCTACACCTTC.

A remark on this clonotype: One end of the junction is discordant with germline, which a read error may explain. The gene calls are TRBV12-3 or TRBV12-4 and TRBJ2-4; a weak D match, TRBD2 (5 bases). The CDR3 consists of 14 residues. The CDR3 is CGSSLATYGDIQYF. As DNA, the CDR3 is TGTGGCAGCAGTTTGGCGACATACGGGGACATTCAGTACTTC.

The chain links TRBV7-2 to TRBJ1-6; TRBD1 agrees at 8 bases. Germline assignment: CDR1 SGHTA and CDR2 FQGNSA. The CDR3 extends over 16 amino acids. Germline trimming cut 1 base from V and 8 bases from J; bases unmatched to any gene: 7. The CDR3 loop is CASSLVAGGFYSPLHF. In nucleotides, the CDR3 is TGTGCCAGCAGCTTAGTGGCAGGGGGCTTCTATTCACCCCTCCACTTT.

In this sample, this clonotype turned up once. The chain combines TRBV7-2 with TRBJ2-7, with a possible D match to TRBD2 (6 bases). V gave up 4 bases and J gave up 7 bases, with 14 bases separating them. The CDR3 extends over 13 amino acids. Germline values: CDR1 SGHTA, CDR2 FQGNSA. The CDR3 loop is CASSSSPGGEQYF. In DNA form, the CDR3 reads TGTGCCAGCAGCTCCTCCCCCGGGGGAGAGCAGTACTTC.

The genes are TRBV29-1 and TRBJ2-3; TRBD2 might be the D (6 bases). The V gene's germline CDR1 is SQVTM and CDR2 ANQGSEA. V was pared by 6 bases and J by 1 base, with 14 bases between. CDR3 length: 14 amino acids. DNA for the CDR3: TGCAGCGTGGTAGCGGTCCTTCGCACAGATACGCAGTATTTT. Its translation is CSVVAVLRTDTQYF.

This clonotype came up a few times. The J gene is TRBJ2-7, the V gene TRBV2, with a possible D match to TRBD2 (6 bases). This CDR3 is built from 17 residues. The germline CDR1 and CDR2 sequences are SNHLY and FYNNEI. V lost 6 bases and J lost 0, with 21 bases in between. CDR3: CASSAAGPGVLSYEQYF. The CDR3 region has the DNA TGTGCCAGCAGCGCGGCGGGCCCGGGAGTACTCTCCTACGAGCAGTACTTC.

This clonotype was observed a single time. The rearrangement uses TRBV7-2 and TRBJ2-5; the D is unclear. The closer fit of TRBJ2-7 to the DNA end suggests the J call may be wrong. The germline V gene has CDR1 SGHTA and CDR2 FQGNSA. This CDR3 comprises 13 residues. CDR3 sequence reads: CASSSWRSYEQYF. CDR3 nucleotide sequence: TGTGCCAGCAGCTCTTGGAGATCCTACGAGCAGTACTTC.

V usage is TRBV6-5 and J usage is TRBJ1-2; no reliable D call. The CDR3 spans 14 residues. Germline V gene sequence: CDR1 MNHEY, CDR2 SVGAGI. V gave up 2 bases and J gave up 4 bases, with 11 bases separating them. CDR3 amino acids: CASSYHRRSYGYTF. CDR3 in DNA: TGTGCCAGCAGTTACCACAGAAGGAGCTATGGCTACACCTTC.

V gene TRBV27 combines with J gene TRBJ2-3; D is possibly TRBD2 (5 bases). The CDR3 totals 14 residues. From germline, CDR1 is MNHEY and CDR2 SMNVEV (reference sequence). Trimming left V 5 bases short and J 6 bases short, with 15 bases between. The CDR3 protein is CASSPERGMDTQYF. In DNA, the CDR3 is TGTGCCAGCAGTCCCGAAAGAGGGATGGATACGCAGTATTTT.

The genes are TRBV3-1 and TRBJ2-7; 8 bases line up with TRBD1. The CDR3 is 14 residues long. CDR1 and CDR2 (germline): LGHDT, YNNKEL (reference sequence). J gave up 6 bases and V 5 bases, and 9 bases lay outside the gene matches. The CDR3 here is CASSNRDRIVEQYF. The CDR3 DNA sequence: TGTGCCAGCAGCAACCGGGACAGGATCGTCGAGCAGTACTTC.

Concerning this clonotype: The junction differs from germline at one of its ends, possibly a read error. The chain links TRBV6-5 to TRBJ2-1; perhaps D is TRBD1 or TRBD2 (5 bases each). CDR3 length: 14 residues. Looked up from germline, CDR1 is MNHEY and CDR2 is SVGAGI. CDR3 DNA sequence: TGTGCCAGCAGGTCGGGGCCTCCATACAGTGAGCAGTTCTTC. This sequence encodes CASRSGPPYSEQFF.

In its sample, this clonotype was seen many times. V and J are TRBV27 and TRBJ2-7; D may correspond to TRBD1 or TRBD2 (5 bases each). V gave up 4 bases and J gave up 2 bases, with 9 bases separating them. Looked up from germline, CDR1 is MNHEY and CDR2 is SMNVEV (reference sequence). The CDR3 sequence is 13 residues long. DNA of the CDR3: TGTGCCAGCAGTTACGGGGCCACCTACGAGCAGTACTTC. Protein: CASSYGATYEQYF.